This TCR beta chain originates from a study of blood T cell repertoires in COVID-19. This clone was seen just once. Germline CDR1 is MGHRA and CDR2 is YSYEKL. Trimming took off 1 base at V and 7 bases at J, with 13 bases between the two ends. This CDR3 region has 14 residues. Donors were grouped by their self-reported clinical history. TCRdb's table, derived via immunoSEQ multiplex PCR, lists solely in-frame clones and lacks some. This sample has 150,000 to 200,000 clones, with nearly 90% found just once. This receptor was taken from a woman aged 40 to 50 with acute COVID-19. V gene TRBV4-1 combines with J gene TRBJ1-2, with a tentative D call TRBD1 (5 bases). The sequencing sample was made of PBMCs or T cells enriched from blood (not recorded which). The CDR3 sequence is CASSQVRQGSGYTF. The CDR3 nucleotides are TGCGCCAGCAGCCAAGTACGGCAGGGAAGTGGCTACACCTTC.